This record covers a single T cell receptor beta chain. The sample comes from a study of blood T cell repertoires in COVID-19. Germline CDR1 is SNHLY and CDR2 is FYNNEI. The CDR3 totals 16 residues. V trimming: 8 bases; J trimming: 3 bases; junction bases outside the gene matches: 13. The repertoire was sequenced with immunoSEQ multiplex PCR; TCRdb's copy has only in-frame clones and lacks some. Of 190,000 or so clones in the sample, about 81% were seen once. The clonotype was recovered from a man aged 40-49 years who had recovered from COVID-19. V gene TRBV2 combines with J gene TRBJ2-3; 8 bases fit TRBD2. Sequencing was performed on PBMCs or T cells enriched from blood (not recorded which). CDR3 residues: CASAIAGRARTDTQYF. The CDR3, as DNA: TGTGCCAGCGCTATAGCGGGGAGGGCCAGAACAGATACGCAGTATTTT. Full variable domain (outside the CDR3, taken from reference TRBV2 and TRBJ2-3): EPEVTQTPSHQVTQMGQEVILRCVPISNHLYFYWYRQILGQKVEFLVSFYNNEISEKSEIFDDQFSVERPDGSNFTLKIRSTKLEDSAMYFCASAIAGRARTDTQYFGPGTRLTVL.